This is a list of T cell receptor beta chains from one sample in a study of blood T cell repertoires in COVID-19. Assay used: immunoSEQ multiplex PCR; TCRdb lists only in-frame clones, some missing. The sample lists over 100,000 clones; roughly 84% were seen once. Sequencing was carried out using peripheral blood. The receptor source for this set is a woman aged 65 to 85 with acute or convalescent COVID-19. CDR3s include the opening cysteine and the closing phenylalanine or tryptophan. A D gene is named only where the DNA matches it firmly. The listing skips clone size in some rows; elsewhere it reads once, few, many or a size class.

J gene,clone size,D gene,V gene,CDR3 length,CDR3 protein,CDR3 DNA
TRBJ2-7,NA,NA,TRBV6-5,14,CASRGTSRAYEQYF,TGTGCCAGCAGGGGCACTAGTAGGGCCTACGAGCAGTACTTC
TRBJ2-2,few,NA,TRBV24-1,13,CATSVMGPGELFF,TGTGCCACCAGTGTTATGGGGCCCGGGGAGCTGTTTTTT
TRBJ1-3,NA,TRBD1,TRBV18,17,CASSPVGQGPSGNTIYF,TGTGCCAGCTCACCAGTGGGACAGGGCCCCTCTGGAAACACCATATATTTT
TRBJ2-3,NA,TRBD2,TRBV7-2,16,CASSLGLAGGTDTQYF,TGTGCCAGCAGCTTAGGACTAGCGGGGGGTACAGATACGCAGTATTTT
TRBJ1-1,NA,NA,TRBV6-6,11,CASKPNTEAFF,TGTGCGAGCAAGCCGAACACTGAAGCTTTCTTT
TRBJ2-3,NA,TRBD2,TRBV19,15,CASSIGRGGTDTQYF,TGTGCCAGTAGTATAGGGCGGGGGGGGACAGATACGCAGTATTTT
TRBJ2-1,NA,TRBD1,TRBV12-3/TRBV12-4,12,CASSLGQGARFF,TGTGCCAGCAGTTTAGGACAGGGGGCCAGGTTCTTC
TRBJ1-1,NA,TRBD1,TRBV29-1,13,CSVDERGRAEAFF,TGCAGCGTTGACGAGAGGGGGCGAGCTGAAGCTTTCTTT
TRBJ2-5,NA,NA,TRBV27,13,CASSYRERETQYF,TGTGCCAGCAGTTATCGTGAGCGGGAGACCCAGTACTTC
TRBJ2-5,NA,NA,TRBV4-2,15,CASSQDRGTQETQYF,TGTGCCAGCAGCCAAGATCGGGGGACCCAAGAGACCCAGTACTTC
TRBJ2-3,once,TRBD2,TRBV15,18,CATSRDLPPAGGSDTQYF,TGTGCCACCAGCAGAGATCTCCCCCCAGCGGGGGGGTCGGATACGCAGTATTTT
TRBJ2-5,NA,TRBD1,TRBV5-1,15,CASSTGTGGIKTQYF,TGCGCCAGCAGCACAGGGACAGGGGGAATAAAGACCCAGTACTTC
TRBJ2-3,NA,NA,TRBV29-1,17,CSGSQGTLAPSTDTQYF,TGCAGCGGATCCCAGGGGACCCTAGCTCCTAGCACAGATACGCAGTATTTT
TRBJ2-1,once,TRBD1,TRBV10-3,15,CAISQAAGGNNEQFF,TGTGCCATCAGTCAGGCGGCAGGGGGCAACAATGAGCAGTTCTTC
TRBJ2-5,NA,NA,TRBV28,15,CASSLVGQIQETQYF,TGTGCCAGCAGTTTAGTTGGGCAGATACAAGAGACCCAGTACTTC
TRBJ1-2,NA,NA,TRBV5-1,15,CASSSQDIYGDGYTF,TGCGCCAGCAGCTCTCAGGACATTTATGGTGATGGCTACACCTTC
TRBJ1-1,few,TRBD1,TRBV19,16,CASRILTGLSETEAFF,TGTGCCAGTAGGATTCTGACAGGGCTCTCGGAAACTGAAGCTTTCTTT
TRBJ2-3,NA,TRBD1,TRBV6-6,16,CASSNPGQGGTDTQYF,TGTGCCAGCAGTAATCCGGGACAGGGTGGGACAGATACGCAGTATTTT
TRBJ1-4,NA,NA,TRBV30,14,CAWRSVSTNEKLFF,TGTGCCTGGAGGTCCGTCTCAACTAATGAAAAACTGTTTTTT
TRBJ2-3,NA,TRBD1,TRBV7-3,18,CASSLTPPGQGPTDTQYF,TGTGCCAGCAGCTTAACCCCGCCGGGACAGGGGCCCACAGATACGCAGTATTTT
TRBJ2-3,NA,TRBD1,TRBV2,13,CASEGQGTGTQYF,TGTGCCAGCGAAGGACAGGGAACAGGGACGCAGTATTTT
TRBJ2-3,NA,NA,TRBV4-1,16,CASNPNPGLLTDTQYF,TGCGCCAGCAATCCGAACCCAGGACTCCTCACAGATACGCAGTATTTT
TRBJ2-7,NA,TRBD2,TRBV18,16,CASSPPTSGSPYEQYF,TGTGCCAGCTCACCTCCGACTAGCGGGAGCCCCTACGAGCAGTACTTC
TRBJ1-3,NA,TRBD1,TRBV7-9,16,CASSPLTGDSGNTIYF,TGTGCCAGCAGCCCACTGACAGGGGACTCTGGAAACACCATATATTTT
TRBJ2-5,NA,TRBD1,TRBV7-2,14,CASSRDRGKETQYF,TGTGCCAGCAGCCGGGACAGGGGTAAAGAGACCCAGTACTTC
TRBJ1-4,once,NA,TRBV6-4,14,CASSPQPSQEKLFF,TGTGCCAGCAGCCCGCAGCCCTCACAGGAAAAACTGTTTTTT